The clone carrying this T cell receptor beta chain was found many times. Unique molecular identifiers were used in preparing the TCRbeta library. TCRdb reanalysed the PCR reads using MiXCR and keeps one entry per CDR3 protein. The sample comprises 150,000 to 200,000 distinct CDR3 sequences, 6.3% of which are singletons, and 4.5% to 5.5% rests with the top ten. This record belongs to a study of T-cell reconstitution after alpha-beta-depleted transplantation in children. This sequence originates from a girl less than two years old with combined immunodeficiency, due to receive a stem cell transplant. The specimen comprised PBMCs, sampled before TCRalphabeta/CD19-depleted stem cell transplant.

CDR3 bases: TGTGCCATCACCCCGGGACAGCCGAACACCGGGGAGCTGTTTTTT. Its translation is CAITPGQPNTGELFF. The rearrangement links TRBV10-3 to TRBJ2-2; 7 nucleotides line up with TRBD1. Germline V gene lookup returns CDR1 ENHRY and CDR2 SYGVKD. This CDR3 is built from 15 residues. The trim removed 7 bases at V and 0 bases at J, leaving 5 bases unmatched.